This T cell receptor (beta chain) stems from a study of T-cell reconstitution after alpha-beta-depleted transplantation in children. V was clipped by 7 bases and J by 4 bases, with 13 bases between them. CDR3 size: 13 residues. The germline V gene encodes CDR1 DFQATT and CDR2 SNEGSKA (reference sequence). This clonotype was recorded only once. Its specificity is unknown. A read error may be the cause here, since a much bigger clone is one base away. Unique molecular identifiers were built into the TCRbeta library. TCRdb processed the PCR reads anew with MiXCR; each CDR3 protein has one entry. The sample lists roughly 500,000 distinct CDR3 sequences; about 10% were seen once. Overall study results and limits: Newly generated T cells supplied most T-cell counts and diversity one year post-transplant.

Sequenced here: PBMCs, sampled before TCRalphabeta/CD19-depleted stem cell transplant. This clonotype originated in a child younger than 10 with inherited bone marrow failure, due to receive a stem cell transplant. V usage is TRBV20-1 and J usage is TRBJ2-2; unclear D gene. The CDR3 nucleotides read TGCAGTGTTACTCGCTGGACCACCGGGGAGCTGTTTTTT. Translation gives CSVTRWTTGELFF.